The clone carrying this TCR beta chain appeared a few times. Its antigen is as yet unknown. The data were taken from a study of blood T cells in healthy people across ages. For the second PCR, which ran for roughly 6 to 12 cycles, a sample-barcoded 5' primer and a J-beta primer mix were used. A minimum of 3 million CDR3-containing paired-end reads was obtained for each sample. TCRdb reprocessed the 5' RACE reads with MiXCR, giving one entry per CDR3 protein. The table includes about a million distinct CDR3 sequences, 45% to 50% detected once. The CDR3 has 15 residues. Per the germline V gene, CDR1 is SGHTA and CDR2 is FQGTGA. J gave up 4 bases and V 7 bases, and 9 bases lay outside the gene matches. Per sample, at least 5 micrograms of total RNA were extracted. Study-wide points: With age, beta diversity per million T cells declined roughly linearly, significantly by over 35.

The sequenced sample was blood. The J gene is TRBJ2-2, the V gene TRBV7-3, with 7 bases matching TRBD1. The clonotype was recovered from a man aged 30 to 45 in good health. The CDR3: CASNNPGQSTGELFF. The CDR3 DNA is TGTGCCAGCAATAATCCGGGACAGAGCACCGGGGAGCTGTTTTTT.